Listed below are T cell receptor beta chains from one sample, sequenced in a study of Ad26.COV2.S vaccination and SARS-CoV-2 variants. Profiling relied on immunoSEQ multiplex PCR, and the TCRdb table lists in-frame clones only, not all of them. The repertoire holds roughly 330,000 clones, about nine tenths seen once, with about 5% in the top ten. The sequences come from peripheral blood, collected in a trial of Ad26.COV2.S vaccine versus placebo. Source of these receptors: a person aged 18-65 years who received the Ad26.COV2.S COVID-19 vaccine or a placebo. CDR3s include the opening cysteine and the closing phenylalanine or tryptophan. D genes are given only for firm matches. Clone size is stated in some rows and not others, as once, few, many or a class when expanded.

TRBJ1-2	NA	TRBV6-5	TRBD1	TGTGCCAGCAGGGCAAGGGGACAGGGGGATGGCTACACCTTC	CASRARGQGDGYTF
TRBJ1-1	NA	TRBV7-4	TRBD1	TGTGCCAGCACCCCAACCAACAGGGGGCGCAGGGTATGGACTGAAGCTTTCTTT	CASTPTNRGRRVWTEAFF
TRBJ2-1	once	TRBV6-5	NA	TGTGCCAGCAGTACGCTTGACAGGCCCTACAATGAGCAGTTCTTC	CASSTLDRPYNEQFF
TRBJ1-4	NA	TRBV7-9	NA	TGTGCCAGCAGCGGGACCTTACAAGGGTATGAAAAACTGTTTTTT	CASSGTLQGYEKLFF
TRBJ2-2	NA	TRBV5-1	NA	TGCGCCAGCAGCTTGGGTCCGTATACCGGGGAGCTGTTTTTT	CASSLGPYTGELFF
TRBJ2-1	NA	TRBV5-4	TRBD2	TGTGCCAGCAGATCTCTAGCGGACAATGAGCAGTTCTTC	CASRSLADNEQFF
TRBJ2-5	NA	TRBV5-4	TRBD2	TGTGCCAGCACGCCCCCCGCAGCGGGGGACCAAGAGACCCAGTACTTC	CASTPPAAGDQETQYF
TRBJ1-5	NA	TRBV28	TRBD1	TGTGCCAGCAGTTCCCACGGACAGGGCTTGGGGGGCAATCAGCCCCAGCATTTT	CASSSHGQGLGGNQPQHF
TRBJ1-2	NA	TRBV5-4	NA	TGTGCCAGCAGCTTGGAGGCAGCTAACTATGGCTACACCTTC	CASSLEAANYGYTF
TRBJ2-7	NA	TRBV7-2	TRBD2	TGTGCCAGCAGCTTTTCCGGGGGGGCCGATGAGCAGTACTTC	CASSFSGGADEQYF
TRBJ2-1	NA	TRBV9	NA	TGTGCCAGCAGCGCTCCGAGGGGACAAGAGACCTACAATGAGCAGTTCTTC	CASSAPRGQETYNEQFF
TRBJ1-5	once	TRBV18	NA	TGTGCCAGCTCATCGCAGGGGAATCAGCCCCAGCATTTT	CASSSQGNQPQHF
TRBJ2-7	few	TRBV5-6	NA	TGTGCCAGCAGCTTCCGTGGGGGGGCGCTCTCCGGCCACGAGCAGTACTTC	CASSFRGGALSGHEQYF
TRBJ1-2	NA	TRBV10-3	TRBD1	TGTGCCATCAGTGACCGGGACAGTTATCCATATGGCTACACCTTC	CAISDRDSYPYGYTF
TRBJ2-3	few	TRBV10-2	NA	TGCGCCAGCAGGGGAAGGGGGATTAGCACAGATACGCAGTATTTT	CASRGRGISTDTQYF
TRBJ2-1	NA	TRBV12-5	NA	TGTGCTAGTGGCTTACCGACCTACAATGAGCAGTTCTTC	CASGLPTYNEQFF
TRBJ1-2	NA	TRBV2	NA	TGTGCCAGCAGTGAAGTGGCCCCTCAGGCTGGCTACACCTTC	CASSEVAPQAGYTF
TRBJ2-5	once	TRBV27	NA	TGTGCCAGCAGTTTAGGGCACCAAGAGACCCAGTACTTC	CASSLGHQETQYF
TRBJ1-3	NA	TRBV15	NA	TGTGCCACCAGTAGTGGCAGGGAGATCTCTGGAAACACCATATATTTT	CATSSGREISGNTIYF
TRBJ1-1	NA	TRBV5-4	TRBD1	TGTGCCAGCAGCTTGCTCGACAGGGCCACTGAAGCTTTCTTT	CASSLLDRATEAFF
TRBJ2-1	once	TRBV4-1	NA	TGCGCCAGCAGCCAAGGGAATGCGAAGGGTAATCGGTTCTCCCGGGAGCAGTTCTTC	CASSQGNAKGNRFSREQFF
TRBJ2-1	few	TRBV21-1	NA	TGTGCCAGCAGCAACGGTTTAGGGGGCCCCTACAATGAGCAGTTCTTC	CASSNGLGGPYNEQFF
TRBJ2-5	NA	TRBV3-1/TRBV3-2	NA	TGTGCCAGCAGCCAAGATTCAGGATTTGGAACCCAGTACTTC	CASSQDSGFGTQYF
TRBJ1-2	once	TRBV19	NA	TGTGCCAGTACCCCTGGGGGGTTGACGGGCTACACCTTC	CASTPGGLTGYTF
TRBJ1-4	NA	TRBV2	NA	TGTGCCAGCGGGGGGAGGGTTGTGGCGGTTAATGAAAAACTGTTTTTT	CASGGRVVAVNEKLFF
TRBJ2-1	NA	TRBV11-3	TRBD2	TGTGCCAGCAGCCCTAGGGGCGGGAGGGCCGACTACTACAATGAGCAGTTCTTC	CASSPRGGRADYYNEQFF
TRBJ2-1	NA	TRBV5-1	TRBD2	TGCGCCAGAACCGGGACTAGCCCTTTTAGGAGCTCCTACAATGAGCAGTTCTTC	CARTGTSPFRSSYNEQFF
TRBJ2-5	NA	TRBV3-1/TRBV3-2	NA	TGTGCCAGCAGCCAAGCGGAGACCCAGTACTTC	CASSQAETQYF
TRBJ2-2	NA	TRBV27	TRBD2	TGTGCCAGCAGTTTTGGTAGCGGGGGGGCTACCGGGGAGCTGTTTTTT	CASSFGSGGATGELFF
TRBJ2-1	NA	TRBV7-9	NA	TGTGCCAACCCCCCCGAAGGTAGCGACAATGAGCAGTTCTTC	CANPPEGSDNEQFF
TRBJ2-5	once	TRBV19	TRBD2	TGTGCCAGTAGTCCCCGGAGGGAGGGGCAAGAGACCCAGTACTTC	CASSPRREGQETQYF
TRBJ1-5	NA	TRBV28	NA	TGTGCCAGCGGACCCTGGGCGGATAGCAATCAGCCCCAGCATTTT	CASGPWADSNQPQHF
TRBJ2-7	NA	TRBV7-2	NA	TGTGCCAGCAGCTCGGTGGGGGACGTCCGGGGCGGCGAGCAGTACTTC	CASSSVGDVRGGEQYF